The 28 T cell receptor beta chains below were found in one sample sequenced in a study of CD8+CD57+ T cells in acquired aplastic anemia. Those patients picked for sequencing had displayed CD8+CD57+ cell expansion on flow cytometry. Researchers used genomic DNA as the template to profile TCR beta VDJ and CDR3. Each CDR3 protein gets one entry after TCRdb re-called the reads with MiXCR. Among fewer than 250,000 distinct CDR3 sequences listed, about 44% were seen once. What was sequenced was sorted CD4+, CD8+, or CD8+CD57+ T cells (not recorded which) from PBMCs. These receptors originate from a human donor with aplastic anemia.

CDR3 sequence reads: CASSSRDDPGDTQYF. The DNA for the CDR3 is TGTGCCAGCAGCTCCCGGGACGACCCGGGGGATACGCAGTATTTT. The chain carries TRBV7-9 and TRBJ2-3, with D perhaps assigned TRBD1 or TRBD2 (5 bases each). CDR1 and CDR2 (germline): SEHNR, FQNEAQ (reference sequence). V dropped 4 bases and J dropped 6 bases, with 17 bases sitting between them. The CDR3 totals 15 residues.

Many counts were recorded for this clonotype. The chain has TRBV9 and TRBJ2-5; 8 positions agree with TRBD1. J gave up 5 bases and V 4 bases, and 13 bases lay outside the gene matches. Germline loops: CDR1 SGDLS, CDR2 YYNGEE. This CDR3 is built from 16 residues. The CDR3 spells CASSPTSRTGRETQYF. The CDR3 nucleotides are TGTGCCAGCAGCCCCACAAGTCGGACAGGGCGGGAGACCCAGTACTTC.

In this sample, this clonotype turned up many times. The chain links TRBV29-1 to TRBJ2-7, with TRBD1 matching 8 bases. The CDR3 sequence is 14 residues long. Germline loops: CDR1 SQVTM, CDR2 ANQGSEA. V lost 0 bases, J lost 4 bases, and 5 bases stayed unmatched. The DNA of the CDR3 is TGCAGCGTTGAAGAGAGACAGGGGACTTACGAGCAGTACTTC. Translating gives CSVEERQGTYEQYF.

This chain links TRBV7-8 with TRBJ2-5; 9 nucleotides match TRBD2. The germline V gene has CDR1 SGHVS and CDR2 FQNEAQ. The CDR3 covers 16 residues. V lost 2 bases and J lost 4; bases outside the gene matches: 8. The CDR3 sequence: CASSLYGGGEGETQYF. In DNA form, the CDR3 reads TGTGCCAGCAGCTTATATGGCGGGGGGGAGGGAGAGACCCAGTACTTC.

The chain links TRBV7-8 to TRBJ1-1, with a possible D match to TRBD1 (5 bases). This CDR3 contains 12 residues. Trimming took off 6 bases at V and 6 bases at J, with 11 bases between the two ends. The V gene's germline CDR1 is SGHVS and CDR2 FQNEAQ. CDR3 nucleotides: TGTGCCAGCAGGGGCGGGACCGCTGAAGCTTTCTTT. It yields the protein CASRGGTAEAFF. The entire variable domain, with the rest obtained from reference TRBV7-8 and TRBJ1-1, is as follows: GAGVSQSPRYKVAKRGQDVALRCDPISGHVSLFWYQQALGQGPEFLTYFQNEAQLDKSGLPSDRFFAERPEGSVSTLKIQRTQQEDSAVYLCASRGGTAEAFFGQGTRLTVV.

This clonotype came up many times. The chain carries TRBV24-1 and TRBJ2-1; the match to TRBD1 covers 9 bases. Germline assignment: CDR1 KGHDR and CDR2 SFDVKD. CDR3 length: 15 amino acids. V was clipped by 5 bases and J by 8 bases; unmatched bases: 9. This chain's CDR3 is CATSGPGTGSDEQFF. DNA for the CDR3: TGTGCCACCAGTGGACCCGGGACAGGGAGTGATGAGCAGTTCTTC.

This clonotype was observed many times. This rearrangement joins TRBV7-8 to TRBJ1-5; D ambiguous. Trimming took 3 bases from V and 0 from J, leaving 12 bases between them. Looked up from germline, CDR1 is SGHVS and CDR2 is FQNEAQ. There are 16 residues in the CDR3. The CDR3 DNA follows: TGTGCCAGCAGCTTTGGGCCAGAGAATAGCAATCAGCCCCAGCATTTT. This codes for CASSFGPENSNQPQHF.

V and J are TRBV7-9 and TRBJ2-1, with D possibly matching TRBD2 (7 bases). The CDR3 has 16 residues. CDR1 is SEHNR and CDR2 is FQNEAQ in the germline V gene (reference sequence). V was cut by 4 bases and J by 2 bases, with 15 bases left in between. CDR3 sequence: CASSSAEGGPYNEQFF. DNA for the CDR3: TGTGCCAGCAGCTCAGCGGAGGGGGGGCCCTACAATGAGCAGTTCTTC. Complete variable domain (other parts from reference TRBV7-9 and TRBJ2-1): DTGVSQNPRHKITKRGQNVTFRCDPISEHNRLYWYRQTLGQGPEFLTYFQNEAQLEKSRLLSDRFSAERPKGSFSTLEIQRTEQGDSAMYLCASSSAEGGPYNEQFFGPGTRLTVL.

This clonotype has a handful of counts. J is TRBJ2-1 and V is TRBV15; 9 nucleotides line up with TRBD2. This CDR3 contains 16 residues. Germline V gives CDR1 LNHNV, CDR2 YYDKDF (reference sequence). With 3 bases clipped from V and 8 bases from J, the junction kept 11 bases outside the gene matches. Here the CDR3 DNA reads TGTGCCACCAGCAGGGGAAGCGGGGGGTACGGGTATGAGCAGTTCTTC. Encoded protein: CATSRGSGGYGYEQFF. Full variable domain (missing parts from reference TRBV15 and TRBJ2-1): DAMVIQNPRYQVTQFGKPVTLSCSQTLNHNVMYWYQQKSSQAPKLLFHYYDKDFNNEADTPDNFQSRRPNTSFCFLDIRSPGLGDTAMYLCATSRGSGGYGYEQFFGPGTRLTVL.

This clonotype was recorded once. The CDR3 DNA sequence: TGTGCCAGCAGCTTAAGTGGGGGACAGATGGAGACCCAGTACTTC. Protein sequence: CASSLSGGQMETQYF. This chain links TRBV7-9 with TRBJ2-5; TRBD1 matches 7 bases. J gave up 5 bases and V 2 bases, and 8 bases lay outside the gene matches. The CDR3 length is 15 residues. Germline values: CDR1 SEHNR, CDR2 FQNEAQ (reference sequence).

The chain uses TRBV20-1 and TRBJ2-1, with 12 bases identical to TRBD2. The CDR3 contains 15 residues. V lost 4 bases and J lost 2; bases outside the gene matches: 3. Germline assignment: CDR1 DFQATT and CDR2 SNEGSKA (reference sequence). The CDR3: CSATTSGGPYNEQFF. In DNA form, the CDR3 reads TGCAGTGCTACCACTAGCGGGGGGCCCTACAATGAGCAGTTCTTC.

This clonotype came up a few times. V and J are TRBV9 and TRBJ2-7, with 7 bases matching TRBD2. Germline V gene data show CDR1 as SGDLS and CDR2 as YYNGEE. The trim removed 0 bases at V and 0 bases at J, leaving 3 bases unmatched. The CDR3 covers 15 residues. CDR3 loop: CASSVAGGSSYEQYF. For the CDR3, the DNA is TGTGCCAGCAGCGTAGCGGGGGGTAGCTCCTACGAGCAGTACTTC.

CDR3 coding DNA: TGTGCCAGCTCGGGTGGGGGAGATACGCAGTATTTT. Its protein is CASSGGGDTQYF. V usage is TRBV25-1 and J usage is TRBJ2-3; possibly TRBD1 or TRBD2 for D (5 bases each). Germline V gene sequence: CDR1 MGHDK, CDR2 SYGVNS. The CDR3 has 12 residues. Trimming pared 8 bases from V and 5 bases from J, leaving 11 bases between.

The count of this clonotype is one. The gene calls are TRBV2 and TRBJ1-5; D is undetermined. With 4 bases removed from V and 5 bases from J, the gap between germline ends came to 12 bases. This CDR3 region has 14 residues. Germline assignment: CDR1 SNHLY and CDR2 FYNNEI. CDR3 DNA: TGTGCCAGCAGTGCGGACGTAGGATATCAGCCCCAGCATTTT. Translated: CASSADVGYQPQHF.

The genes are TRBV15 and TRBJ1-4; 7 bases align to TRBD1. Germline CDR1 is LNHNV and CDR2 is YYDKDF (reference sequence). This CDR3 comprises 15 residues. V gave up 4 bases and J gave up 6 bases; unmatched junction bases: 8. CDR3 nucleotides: TGTGCCACCAGCATGACGACAGGGCTTGATGAAAAACTGTTTTTT. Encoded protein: CATSMTTGLDEKLFF.

The CDR3 bases are TGTGCCAGCAGCCCCCTACTCAGGGGGACCGGGGAGCTGTTTTTT. Its translation: CASSPLLRGTGELFF. The genes are TRBV7-6 and TRBJ2-2; TRBD1 matches at 7 bases. V trimming: 5 bases; J trimming: 5 bases; junction bases outside the gene matches: 8. Per the germline V gene, CDR1 is SGHVS and CDR2 is FNYEAQ. The CDR3 totals 15 residues.

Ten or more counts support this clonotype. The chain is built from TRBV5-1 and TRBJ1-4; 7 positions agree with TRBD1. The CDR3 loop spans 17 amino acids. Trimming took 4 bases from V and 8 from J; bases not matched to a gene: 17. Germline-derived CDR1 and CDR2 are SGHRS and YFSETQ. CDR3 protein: CASSLRSVGGVKEKLFF. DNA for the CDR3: TGCGCCAGCAGCCTCCGCTCTGTAGGGGGCGTTAAGGAAAAACTGTTTTTT. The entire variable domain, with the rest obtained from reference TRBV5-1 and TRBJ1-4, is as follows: KAGVTQTPRYLIKTRGQQVTLSCSPISGHRSVSWYQQTPGQGLQFLFEYFSETQRNKGNFPGRFSGRQFSNSRSEMNVSTLELGDSALYLCASSLRSVGGVKEKLFFGSGTQLSVL.

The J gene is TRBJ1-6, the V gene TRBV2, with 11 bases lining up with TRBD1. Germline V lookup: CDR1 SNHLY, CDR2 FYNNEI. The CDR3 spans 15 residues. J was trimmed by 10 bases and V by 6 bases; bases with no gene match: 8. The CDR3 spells CASRADRGLESPLHF. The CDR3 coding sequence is TGTGCCAGCAGGGCGGACAGGGGGCTTGAATCACCCCTCCACTTT.

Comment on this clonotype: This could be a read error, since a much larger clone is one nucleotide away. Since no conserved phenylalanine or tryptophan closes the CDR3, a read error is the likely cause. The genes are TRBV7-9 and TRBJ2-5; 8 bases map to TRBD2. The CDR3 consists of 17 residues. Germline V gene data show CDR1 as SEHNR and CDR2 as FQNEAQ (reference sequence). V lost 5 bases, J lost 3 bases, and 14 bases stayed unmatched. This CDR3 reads CASSQAALAGRKETQYS. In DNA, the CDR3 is TGTGCCAGCAGCCAAGCTGCGTTAGCGGGGCGAAAAGAGACCCAGTACTCC.

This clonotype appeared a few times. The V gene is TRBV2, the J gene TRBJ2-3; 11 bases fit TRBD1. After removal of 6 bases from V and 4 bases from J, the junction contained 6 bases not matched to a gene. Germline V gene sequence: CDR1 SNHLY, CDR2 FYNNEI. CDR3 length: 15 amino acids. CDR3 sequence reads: CASSGRDRGSDTQYF. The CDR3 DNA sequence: TGTGCCAGCAGCGGCCGGGACAGGGGGTCAGATACGCAGTATTTT. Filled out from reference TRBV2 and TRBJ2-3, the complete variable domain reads EPEVTQTPSHQVTQMGQEVILRCVPISNHLYFYWYRQILGQKVEFLVSFYNNEISEKSEIFDDQFSVERPDGSNFTLKIRSTKLEDSAMYFCASSGRDRGSDTQYFGPGTRLTVL.

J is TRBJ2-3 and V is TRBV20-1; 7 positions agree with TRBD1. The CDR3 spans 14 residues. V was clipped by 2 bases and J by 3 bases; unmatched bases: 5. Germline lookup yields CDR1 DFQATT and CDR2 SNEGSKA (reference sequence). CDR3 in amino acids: CSARPDRRTDTQYF. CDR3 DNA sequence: TGCAGTGCTAGACCGGACAGGAGAACAGATACGCAGTATTTT.

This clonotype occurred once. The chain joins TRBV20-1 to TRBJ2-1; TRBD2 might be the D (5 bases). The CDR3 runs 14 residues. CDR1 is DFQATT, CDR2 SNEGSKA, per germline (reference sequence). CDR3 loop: CSAGSGFVENEQFF. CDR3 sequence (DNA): TGCAGCGCTGGGTCGGGGTTCGTGGAGAATGAGCAGTTCTTC.

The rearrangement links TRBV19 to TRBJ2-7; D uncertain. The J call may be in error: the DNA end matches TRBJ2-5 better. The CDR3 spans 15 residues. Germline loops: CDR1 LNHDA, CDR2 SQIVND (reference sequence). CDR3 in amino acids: CASSPRELRIETQYF. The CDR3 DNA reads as TGTGCCAGTAGTCCCCGCGAGCTCCGAATAGAGACCCAGTACTTC.

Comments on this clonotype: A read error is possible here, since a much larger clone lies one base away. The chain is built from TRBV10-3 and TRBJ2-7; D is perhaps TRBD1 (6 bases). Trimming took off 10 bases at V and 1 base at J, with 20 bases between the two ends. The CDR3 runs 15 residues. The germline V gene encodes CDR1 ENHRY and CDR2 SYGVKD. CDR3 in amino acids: CASGRGHPASYEQYF. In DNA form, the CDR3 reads TGTGCCAGCGGTCGGGGACACCCCGCTTCCTACGAGCAGTACTTC.

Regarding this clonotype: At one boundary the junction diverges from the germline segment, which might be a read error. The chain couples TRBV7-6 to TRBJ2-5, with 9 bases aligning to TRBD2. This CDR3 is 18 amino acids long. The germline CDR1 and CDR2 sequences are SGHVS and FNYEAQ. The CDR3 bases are TGTGCCAGCAGCTTAGAAGTAGCGGGGGAAGGCCTTCAAGAAACCCAGTACTTC. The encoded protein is CASSLEVAGEGLQETQYF.

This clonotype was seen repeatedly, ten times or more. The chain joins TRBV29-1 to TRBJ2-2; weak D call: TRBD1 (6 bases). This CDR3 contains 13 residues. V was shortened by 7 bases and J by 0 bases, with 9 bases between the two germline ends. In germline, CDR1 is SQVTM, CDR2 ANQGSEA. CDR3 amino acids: CSGRQANTGELFF. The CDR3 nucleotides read TGCAGCGGGCGACAGGCGAACACCGGGGAGCTGTTTTTT.

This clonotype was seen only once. The CDR3 DNA reads as TGTGCCAGTTCGAGGGCGGCAGGGGGCAATCAGCCCCAGCATTTT. It specifies CASSRAAGGNQPQHF. The genes are TRBV19 and TRBJ1-5; D is perhaps TRBD1 (6 bases). Germline V gives CDR1 LNHDA, CDR2 SQIVND (reference sequence). With 8 bases removed from V and 2 bases from J, the gap between germline ends came to 16 bases. The CDR3 totals 15 residues.

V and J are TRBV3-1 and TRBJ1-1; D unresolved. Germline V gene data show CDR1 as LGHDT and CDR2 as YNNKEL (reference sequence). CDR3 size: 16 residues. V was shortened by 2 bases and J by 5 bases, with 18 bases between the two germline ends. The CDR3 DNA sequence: TGTGCCAGCAGCCAAACCCTAGTACCCAGAAGGACTGAAGCTTTCTTT. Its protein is CASSQTLVPRRTEAFF.